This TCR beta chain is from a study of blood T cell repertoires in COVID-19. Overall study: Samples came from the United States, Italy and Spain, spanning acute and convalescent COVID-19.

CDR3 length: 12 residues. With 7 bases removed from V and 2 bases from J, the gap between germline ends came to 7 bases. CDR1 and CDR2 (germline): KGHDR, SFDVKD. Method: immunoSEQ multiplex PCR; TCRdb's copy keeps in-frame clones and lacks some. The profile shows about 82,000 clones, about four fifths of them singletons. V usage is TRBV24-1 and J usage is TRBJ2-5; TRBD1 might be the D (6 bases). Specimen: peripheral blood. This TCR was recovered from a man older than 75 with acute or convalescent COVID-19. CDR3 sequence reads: CATSRGQETQYF. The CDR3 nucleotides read TGTGCCACCAGCAGGGGACAAGAGACCCAGTACTTC.